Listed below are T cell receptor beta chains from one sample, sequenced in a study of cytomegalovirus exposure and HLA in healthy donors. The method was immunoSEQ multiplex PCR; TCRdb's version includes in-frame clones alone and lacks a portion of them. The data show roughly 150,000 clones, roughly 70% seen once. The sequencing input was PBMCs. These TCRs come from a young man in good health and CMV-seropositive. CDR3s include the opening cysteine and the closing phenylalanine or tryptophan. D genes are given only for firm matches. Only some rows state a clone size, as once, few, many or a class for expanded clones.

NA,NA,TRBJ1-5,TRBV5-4,TGTGCCAGCAGCACTCTCGGGATGCCCCAGCATTTT,CASSTLGMPQHF
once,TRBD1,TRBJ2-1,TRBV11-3,TGTGCCAGCAGCCTTTTAGGACAGGTCTACAATGAGCAGTTCTTC,CASSLLGQVYNEQFF
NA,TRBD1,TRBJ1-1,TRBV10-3,TGTGCCATCAGCCGACAGGGGGGAGGCACTGAAGCTTTCTTT,CAISRQGGGTEAFF
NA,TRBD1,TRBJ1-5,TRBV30,TGTGCCTGGAGTGTGGGACAGGCGTATCAGCCCCAGCATTTT,CAWSVGQAYQPQHF
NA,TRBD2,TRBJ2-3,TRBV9,TGTGCCAGCAACCGAGGGGGAGCGGGAGCAAGCACAGATACGCAGTATTTT,CASNRGGAGASTDTQYF
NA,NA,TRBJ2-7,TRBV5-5,TGTGCCAGCAGCGCGGGGGCTTGGGGTGACGAGCAGTACTTC,CASSAGAWGDEQYF
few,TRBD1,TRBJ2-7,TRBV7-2,TGTGCCAGCAGTGGCAGGGGGCTGTACGAGCAGTACTTC,CASSGRGLYEQYF
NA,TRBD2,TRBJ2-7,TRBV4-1,TGCGCCAGCAGCCAAAAGCGGGAGAGATACGAGCAGTACTTC,CASSQKRERYEQYF
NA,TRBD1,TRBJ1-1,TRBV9,TGTGCCAGCAGCGCCGCGAGGGACAGAACCTATAGCACTGAAGCTTTCTTT,CASSAARDRTYSTEAFF
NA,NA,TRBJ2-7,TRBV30,TGTGCCTGGAGTGAAGACTGGGGGCATTACGAGCAGTACTTC,CAWSEDWGHYEQYF
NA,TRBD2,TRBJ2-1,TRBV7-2,TGTGCCAGCAGCCCAGGGAGGACTAGCGGGAGATCCTCCTACAATGAGCAGTTCTTC,CASSPGRTSGRSSYNEQFF
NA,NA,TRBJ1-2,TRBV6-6,TGTGCCAGCAGTCCACACGTACAGGGAACTAACTATGGCTACACCTTC,CASSPHVQGTNYGYTF
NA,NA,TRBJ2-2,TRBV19,TGTGCCAGTAAGAGGGGGGGCGAGAGTGCCGGGGAGCTGTTTTTT,CASKRGGESAGELFF
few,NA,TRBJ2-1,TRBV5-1,TGCGCCAGCAGCTTGGCGGCCCAGGCCTACAATGAGCAGTTCTTC,CASSLAAQAYNEQFF
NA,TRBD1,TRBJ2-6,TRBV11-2,TGTGCCAGCAGCGCGCAGGGGGCTGGGGCCAACGTCCTGACTTTC,CASSAQGAGANVLTF
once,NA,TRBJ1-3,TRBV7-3,TGTGCCAGCAGCTTAGAGGCTGGCACCGGAAACACCATATATTTT,CASSLEAGTGNTIYF
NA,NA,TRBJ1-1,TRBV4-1,TGCGCCAGCAGCCAAGCTCTGTTACTAGTATCGACTGAAGCTTTCTTT,CASSQALLLVSTEAFF
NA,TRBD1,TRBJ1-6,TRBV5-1,TGCGCCAGCAGCTTAACAGGGGACGGCTCACCCCTCCACTTT,CASSLTGDGSPLHF
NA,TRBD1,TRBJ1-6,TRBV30,TGTGCCTGGAGCTACGGGACAGGGAATTCACCCCTCCACTTT,CAWSYGTGNSPLHF
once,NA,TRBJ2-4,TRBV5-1,TGCGCCAGCAGCCCAGATGTGACCAAAAACATTCAGTACTTC,CASSPDVTKNIQYF
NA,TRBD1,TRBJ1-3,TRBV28,TGTGCCAGCACGCCAGGGGGCGTTGGAAACACCATATATTTT,CASTPGGVGNTIYF
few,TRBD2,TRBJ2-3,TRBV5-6,TGTGCCAGCAGCTCTATGACTAGCGGGAGATTGGATAACACAGATACGCAGTATTTT,CASSSMTSGRLDNTDTQYF
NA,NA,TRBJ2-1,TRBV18,TGTGCCAGCCCTAAAGTCCGACGGGGCAATGAGCAGTTCTTC,CASPKVRRGNEQFF
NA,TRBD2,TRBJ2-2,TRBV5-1,TGCGCCAGCAGCCCAAGACTAGCGGGAACTAACGCGAACACCGGGGAGCTGTTTTTT,CASSPRLAGTNANTGELFF
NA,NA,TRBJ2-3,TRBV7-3,TGTGCCAGCAGCTTAAGTAGAACAGATACGCAGTATTTT,CASSLSRTDTQYF
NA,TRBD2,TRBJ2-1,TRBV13,TGTGCCAGCAGCGCCCTGGAGCGGGGCTCCTACAATGAGCAGTTCTTC,CASSALERGSYNEQFF
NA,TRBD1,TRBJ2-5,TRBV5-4,TGTGCCAGCAGCAGGGGACAGGGTGGAGAGACCCAGTACTTC,CASSRGQGGETQYF
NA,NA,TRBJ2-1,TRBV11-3,TGTGCCAGCAGCCCCGGGACAAGTAACAATGAGCAGTTCTTC,CASSPGTSNNEQFF
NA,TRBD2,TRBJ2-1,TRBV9,TGTGCCAGCAGCGTAGAGGGACTAGCTGTGCAGTTCTTC,CASSVEGLAVQFF
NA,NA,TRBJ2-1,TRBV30,TGTGCCTGGAGTGTACAAAATGAGCAGTTCTTC,CAWSVQNEQFF
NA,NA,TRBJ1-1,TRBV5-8,TGTGCCAGCAGCTTTGGTATCGGGGTGAACACTGAAGCTTTCTTT,CASSFGIGVNTEAFF
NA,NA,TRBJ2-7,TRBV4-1,TGCGCCAGCAGCCAAGACCGAGGGAGGCCTTACGAGCAGTACTTC,CASSQDRGRPYEQYF
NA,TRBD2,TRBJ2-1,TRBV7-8,TGTGCCAGCAGCTTAGTGCGACTAGCGTACAATGAGCAGTTCTTC,CASSLVRLAYNEQFF
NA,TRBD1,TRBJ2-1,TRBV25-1,TGTGCCAGCAGTGAATATTCGACAGGGGATGAGCAGTTCTTC,CASSEYSTGDEQFF
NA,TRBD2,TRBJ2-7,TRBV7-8,TGTGCCAGCAGTAAGCGGGACTTCCTCGAACCATACGAGCAGTACTTC,CASSKRDFLEPYEQYF
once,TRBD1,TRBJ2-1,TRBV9,TGTGCCAGCAGCGTGGGACAGGGCTCCTACAATGAGCAGTTCTTC,CASSVGQGSYNEQFF
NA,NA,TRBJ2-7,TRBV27,TGTGCCAGCAGCCGAACAGGTCGCGAGCAGTACTTC,CASSRTGREQYF
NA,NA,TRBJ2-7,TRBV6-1,TGTGCCAGCGGGCCGGGACAAAGCACAGTGCAGTACTTC,CASGPGQSTVQYF
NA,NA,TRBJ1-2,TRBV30,TGTGCCTGGCGGGGAAACTATGGCTACACCTTC,CAWRGNYGYTF
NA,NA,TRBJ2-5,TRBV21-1,TGTGCCAGCAGCACCGACAGGGGCAAGGATCAAGAGACCCAGTACTTC,CASSTDRGKDQETQYF
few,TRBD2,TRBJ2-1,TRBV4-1,TGCGCCAGCAGCCAAGCGGCGTCGGCGGGAGGGCCTTTCTACAATGAGCAGTTCTTC,CASSQAASAGGPFYNEQFF
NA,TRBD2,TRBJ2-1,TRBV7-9,TGTGCCAGCAGCCCCCTGGGGGTGGGAGGGCCGGGAAATGAGCAGTTCTTC,CASSPLGVGGPGNEQFF
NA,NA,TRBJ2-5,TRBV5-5,TGTGCCAGCATTAAGGGAGAATACAAGCAAGAGACCCAGTACTTC,CASIKGEYKQETQYF
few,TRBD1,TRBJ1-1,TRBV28,TGTGCCAGCAGTTCAGGACAGGGGAGGACTGAAGCTTTCTTT,CASSSGQGRTEAFF
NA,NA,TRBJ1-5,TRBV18,TGTGCCAGCTCCCCCGGGAGGGAAGATCAGCCCCAGCATTTT,CASSPGREDQPQHF
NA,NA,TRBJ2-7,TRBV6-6,TGTGCCAGCAGTTACCTACAGGGACCTTCCTACGAGCAGTACTTC,CASSYLQGPSYEQYF
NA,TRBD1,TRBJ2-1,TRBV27,TGTGCCAGCAGTTTAGGGGACAGGTACAATGAGCAGTTCTTC,CASSLGDRYNEQFF
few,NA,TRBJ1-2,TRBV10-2,TGCGCCAGCAGTGAGTCAAGCGGGGGCGCCCTGTATGGCTACACCTTC,CASSESSGGALYGYTF
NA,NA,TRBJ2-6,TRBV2,TGTGCCACCCTTGCTGCCGGGACAACCAACGTCCTGACTTTC,CATLAAGTTNVLTF
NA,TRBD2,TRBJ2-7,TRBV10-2,TGCGCCAGCAGTGAGCGCGAGGGGGCGGGAGGGCCTTACGAGCAGTACTTC,CASSEREGAGGPYEQYF